One sample yielded the 20 T cell receptor beta chains listed below, sequenced in a study of blood T cell repertoires in COVID-19 (dated by TCRdb to the early 2020s). Receptor libraries were prepared by the immunoSEQ multiplex PCR assay. TCRdb retrieved this table from immuneACCESS and kept in-frame rearrangements only. Not all clones are present; in checked studies, unresolved V genes account for under half, and no reason is known for the remainder. For this sample the table gives approximately 210,000 clones, of which around four fifths were detected only once. Less than 20% of the sample comes from the top ten. Sequenced: peripheral blood. Every receptor here comes from a human donor in a cohort sampled during active COVID-19.

In DNA, the CDR3 is TGTGCCAGCGTTCGACAGCTTAATTCACCCCTCCACTTT. It is translated as CASVRQLNSPLHF. This chain links TRBV12-3 or TRBV12-4 with TRBJ1-6, with a possible D match to TRBD1 (5 bases). CDR3 length: 13 amino acids. V gave up 8 bases and J gave up 6 bases, with 11 bases separating them.

The gene calls are TRBV5-1 and TRBJ1-1; D is unclear. This CDR3 has 13 residues. Deletions cut 0 bases from V and 8 bases from J, with 11 bases between. Germline CDR1 is SGHRS and CDR2 is YFSETQ. The CDR3 DNA is TGCGCCAGCAGCTTGGTCCCCGGGTCCGAAGCTTTCTTT. This gives the protein CASSLVPGSEAFF.

This chain links TRBV5-1 with TRBJ2-5; 7 bases map to TRBD2. The germline CDR1 and CDR2 sequences are SGHRS and YFSETQ. This CDR3 has 14 amino acids. Trimming removed 4 bases from V and 1 base from J; junction bases left unmatched: 4. CDR3 bases: TGCGCCAGCAGCCCTACTAGCGCCCAAGAGACCCAGTACTTC. Residues: CASSPTSAQETQYF. The full variable domain, its missing parts supplied by reference TRBV5-1 and TRBJ2-5, is KAGVTQTPRYLIKTRGQQVTLSCSPISGHRSVSWYQQTPGQGLQFLFEYFSETQRNKGNFPGRFSGRQFSNSRSEMNVSTLELGDSALYLCASSPTSAQETQYFGPGTRLLVL.

This chain joins TRBV28 and TRBJ2-7; TRBD1 matches 8 bases. CDR1 is MDHEN and CDR2 is SYDVKM in the germline V gene. CDR3 size: 19 residues. Losses at the gene ends were 4 bases for V and 4 bases for J; bases not matched to a gene: 21. The CDR3 sequence is CASSSQAGGVGGGLYEQYF. The CDR3 region has the DNA TGTGCCAGCAGTTCCCAAGCAGGGGGCGTCGGTGGGGGCTTATACGAGCAGTACTTC.

This chain links TRBV3-1 (or the pseudogene TRBV3-2) with TRBJ1-4; 8 positions match TRBD1. V trimming: 1 base; J trimming: 5 bases; junction bases outside the gene matches: 9. The CDR3 runs 17 residues. From germline, CDR1 is LGHDT and CDR2 YNNKEL (reference sequence). The CDR3 reads CASSQGTTGGVNEKLFF. The CDR3 DNA sequence: TGTGCCAGCAGCCAAGGAACTACAGGGGGAGTGAATGAAAAACTGTTTTTT.

The V call is TRBV27, the J call TRBJ1-6; the match to TRBD1 covers 9 bases. The CDR3 is made up of 15 amino acids. V lost 0 bases, J lost 13 bases, and 7 bases stayed unmatched. Germline CDR1 is MNHEY and CDR2 is SMNVEV (reference sequence). DNA for the CDR3: TGTGCCAGCAGTTTATCGAGGGACAGGGAGTATCCCCTCCACTTT. Translating it yields CASSLSRDREYPLHF.

The rearrangement joins TRBV21-1 to TRBJ2-2; the table's D call TRBD1 went unverified against the DNA. TRBV21-1 is a known pseudogene. CDR3 length: 15 amino acids. CDR3 in DNA: TGTGCCAGCAGCGCACAGGGGGCGAACACCGGGGAGCTGTTTTTT. Its protein product is CASSAQGANTGELFF.

This clone showed up just once. The CDR3 sequence is CASSPKPPLTGLETQYF. CDR3 bases: TGTGCCAGCAGCCCGAAGCCTCCTCTGACAGGGCTAGAGACCCAGTACTTC. The chain couples TRBV11-2 to TRBJ2-5; 7 nucleotides line up with TRBD1. The germline CDR1 and CDR2 sequences are SGHAT and FQNNGV. CDR3 length: 17 amino acids. V lost 5 bases and J lost 4; bases outside the gene matches: 16.

The chain links TRBV5-8 to TRBJ1-5; D remains ambiguous. This CDR3 is 12 amino acids long. Germline CDR1 and CDR2: SGHTS and YDEGEE. V was clipped by 2 bases and J by 4 bases, with 4 bases between them. The CDR3 region is CASSLYNQPQHF. Here the CDR3 DNA reads TGTGCCAGCAGCTTATATAATCAGCCCCAGCATTTT.

The chain uses TRBV6-5 and TRBJ1-3; weak D call: TRBD1 (6 bases). The germline CDR1 and CDR2 sequences are MNHEY and SVGAGI. Trimming took off 6 bases at V and 1 base at J, with 7 bases between the two ends. CDR3 length equals 13 residues. This CDR3 is CASRRGSGNTIYF. The DNA for the CDR3 is TGTGCCAGCAGGAGGGGGTCTGGAAACACCATATATTTT.

The chain recombines TRBV7-9 with TRBJ2-3; no clear D gene. This CDR3 contains 12 residues. V lost 3 bases to trimming and J lost 11 bases, with 12 bases between them. Germline CDR1 SEHNR, CDR2 FQNEAQ (reference sequence). CDR3 loop: CASSLAGFGQYF. CDR3 bases: TGTGCCAGCAGCTTGGCAGGTTTCGGGCAGTATTTT.

The chain links TRBV7-2 to TRBJ1-2; D uncertain. This CDR3 spans 13 amino acids. Germline-derived CDR1 and CDR2 are SGHTA and FQGNSA. Trimming pared 1 base from V and 7 bases from J, leaving 10 bases between. The CDR3 DNA reads TGTGCCAGCAGCTTAGACCCGGGGAGTGGCTACACCTTC. Amino acids: CASSLDPGSGYTF.

This chain joins TRBV15 and TRBJ2-1; 9 nucleotides match TRBD1. The germline gives CDR1 LNHNV, CDR2 YYDKDF (reference sequence). The CDR3 contains 15 residues. Trimming took 3 bases from V and 9 from J; bases not matched to a gene: 9. The CDR3 reads CATSSGDRELGEQFF. The CDR3 DNA sequence: TGTGCCACCAGCAGCGGGGACAGGGAATTGGGTGAGCAGTTCTTC.

J is TRBJ1-5 and V is TRBV5-1; 7 bases map to TRBD1. J was trimmed by 3 bases and V by 4 bases; bases with no gene match: 10. The CDR3 is 16 amino acids. Per the germline V gene, CDR1 is SGHRS and CDR2 is YFSETQ. Written as DNA, the CDR3 is TGCGCCAGCAGCCCCGGGACAGCTGCTGCCAATCAGCCCCAGCATTTT. This encodes CASSPGTAAANQPQHF.

V is TRBV20-1 and J is TRBJ1-2; D ambiguous. The germline CDR1 and CDR2 sequences are DFQATT and SNEGSKA (reference sequence). V was cut by 3 bases and J by 7 bases, with 9 bases left in between. The CDR3 loop spans 11 amino acids. CDR3 amino acids: CSASSPGGYTF. The CDR3, as DNA: TGCAGTGCTAGCTCACCCGGTGGCTACACCTTC.

The V and J genes are TRBV5-1 and TRBJ2-1; 14 nucleotides agree with TRBD2. CDR3 length equals 16 residues. With V trimmed by 0 bases and J by 8 bases, 4 bases remained unmatched. Germline values: CDR1 SGHRS, CDR2 YFSETQ. The CDR3 loop reads CASSLATSGGAYEQFF. The CDR3 region has the DNA TGCGCCAGCAGCTTGGCGACTAGCGGGGGGGCGTATGAGCAGTTCTTC.

The chain has TRBV19 and TRBJ2-3; TRBD1 matches 8 bases. V lost 3 bases, J lost 0 bases, and 2 bases stayed unmatched. The CDR3 covers 15 residues. The germline CDR1 and CDR2 sequences are LNHDA and SQIVND (reference sequence). The chain's CDR3 is CASSIDRGSTDTQYF. The CDR3 nucleotides read TGTGCCAGTAGTATCGACAGGGGTAGCACAGATACGCAGTATTTT. Filled out from reference TRBV19 and TRBJ2-3, the complete variable domain reads DGGITQSPKYLFRKEGQNVTLSCEQNLNHDAMYWYRQDPGQGLRLIYYSQIVNDFQKGDIAEGYSVSREKKESFPLTVTSAQKNPTAFYLCASSIDRGSTDTQYFGPGTRLTVL.

The J gene is TRBJ2-2, the V gene TRBV30; D is possibly TRBD2 (5 bases). This CDR3 has 16 amino acids. CDR1 GTSNPN and CDR2 SVGIG come from the germline V gene (reference sequence). V shed 3 bases and J shed 1 base, with 15 bases lying between them. The CDR3 coding sequence is TGTGCCTGGAGGAGATATGGGAGAAAGAACACCGGGGAGCTGTTTTTT. It translates to CAWRRYGRKNTGELFF. The entire variable domain, with the rest obtained from reference TRBV30 and TRBJ2-2, is as follows: SQTIHQWPATLVQPVGSPLSLECTVEGTSNPNLYWYRQAAGRGLQLLFYSVGIGQISSEVPQNLSASRPQDRQFILSSKKLLLSDSGFYLCAWRRYGRKNTGELFFGEGSRLTVL.

The chain joins TRBV15 to TRBJ1-1; perhaps TRBD1 as D (6 bases). Germline lookup yields CDR1 LNHNV and CDR2 YYDKDF (reference sequence). The CDR3 runs to 14 residues. V was trimmed by 3 bases and J by 5 bases, leaving 13 bases between them. CDR3 bases: TGTGCCACCAGCAGGGACAGTTTTAGGACTGAAGCTTTCTTT. Its protein is CATSRDSFRTEAFF.

As DNA, the CDR3 is TGTGCCAGCAGCGTTAGCGGGAGCTCCTACAATGAGCAGTTCTTC. It is translated as CASSVSGSSYNEQFF. The chain joins TRBV7-9 to TRBJ2-1; 9 bases are shared with TRBD2. The ends lost 5 bases at V and 0 bases at J; junction bases unmatched: 2. The CDR3 runs to 15 residues. CDR1 and CDR2 (germline): SEHNR, FQNEAQ (reference sequence). Using reference TRBV7-9 and TRBJ2-1 for the parts outside the CDR3, the full variable domain is DTGVSQNPRHKITKRGQNVTFRCDPISEHNRLYWYRQTLGQGPEFLTYFQNEAQLEKSRLLSDRFSAERPKGSFSTLEIQRTEQGDSAMYLCASSVSGSSYNEQFFGPGTRLTVL.